Described below is a single T cell receptor beta chain sequence and its context. It lacks a known antigen. No base qualities exist here, and no much larger clone lies one base off it. These data are taken from a study of vaccination and CD4 T cells after COVID-19 (dated by TCRdb to about 2022). About the full investigation: SARS-CoV-2 positivity had been established in the convalescent patients by nasal swab PCR, and mild disease was recorded in several of these patients and severe disease in one. The convalescent cohort comprised six males and four females, including two Hispanic individuals, seven Caucasians, two Asians and one multiracial person. Each participant got two doses of either the Pfizer-BioNTech BNT162b2 vaccine (n=8) or the Moderna mRNA-1273 vaccine (n=2). Post-COVID blood samples from convalescent patients were collected a median of around 100 days after diagnosis, with a range of roughly 30 to 161 days. Post-vaccine blood samples were collected a median of about 72 days after the second vaccine dose, ranging from about 13 to 250 days. For stimulating the cultures, overlapping spike peptide pools were used, derived from SARS-CoV-2 as well as from the common cold coronaviruses HCoV-NL63, HCoV-OC43 and HCoV-229E. Control cultures used a CEFX viral epitope pool as positive control, an HIV-1 Nef peptide pool as negative control, or no peptide. The spike-specific CD4+ TCR repertoire was compared before and after mRNA vaccination in approximately ten COVID-19 convalescent patients and a handful of infection-naive healthy vaccine recipients. What the study reported, not specific to this receptor: Of the vaccine-specific clones in convalescent patients, 304 of 307, or nearly all, reacted only to SARS-CoV-2 spike and did not cross-react with common cold coronaviruses. Among the post-vaccine SARS-CoV-2-reactive clones in convalescent patients, a median approximately 86% showed up only after vaccination, which suggests vaccine-specific priming. Although the median number of SARS-CoV-2-reactive clonotypes went up from around 20 after infection to some 37 after vaccination, the increase was not significant. The study included relatively few convalescent patients and did not analyze early timepoints after natural infection.

The sample's treatment or condition label, in plain terms: roughly 11-day PBMC culture with coronavirus spike peptide pools or control peptides (ViraFEST assay). The study used the ViraFEST assay, which expanded antigen-specific T cells with peptide pools and then identified expanded clonotypes by TCR sequencing. The positive SARS-CoV-2 PCR tests of the convalescent patients were dated from March to December 2020, before the Alpha, Beta and Delta variants emerged in the United States. Each well held some 2 million PBMCs cultured with roughly 9.2 ug/ml peptide pools in IMDM containing roughly 5% human AB serum and 8 to 10 IU/ml IL-2. On days 3 and 7, half of the culture medium was replaced with fresh IL-2-containing medium. After approximately 10 days of culture, CD4+ T cells were isolated by negative selection using the EasySep CD4+ T cell isolation kit. Ficoll-Paque Plus gradient centrifugation was used to isolate PBMCs from whole blood, and the isolated PBMCs were then either used fresh or cryopreserved at -140C. Each culture condition was generally run in triplicate wells.

Trimming leaves V shorter by 6 bases and J shorter by 3 bases, with the junction holding 5 bases beyond the gene matches. Inclusive of the bounding cysteine and phenylalanine, the CDR3 is 17 residues long. Only the CDR3 DNA stays, 51 bases, in frame from base 1. Reading the germline V gene gives CDR1 MNHEY and CDR2 SVGEGT. Libraries were built with PCR. TCR sequencing of DNA from cultured CD4+ T cells used the Oncomine TCR Beta short-read assay at the Johns Hopkins FTIC core. The QIAamp micro DNA kit was used to extract genomic DNA from the cultured CD4+ T cells. Oncomine TCR Beta libraries made from cultured CD4+ T cells were pooled using unique dual indexes and sequenced on an Illumina iSeq 100. Processing in the source paper ran as follows. Non-productive sequences were removed, and CDR3s not starting with C, not ending with F or W, or shorter than 7 amino acids were discarded. The MANAFEST web application was used to identify antigen-specific clonotypes by comparing peptide-stimulated wells against reference wells and other culture wells. Positive clones required FDR below 0.05, an odds ratio above 5, and productive frequency above 0.1% in at least two of three replicate wells. Cross-reactive clonotypes were defined as significantly expanded in both SARS-CoV-2 spike wells and at least one common cold coronavirus spike condition. Levenshtein distances (stringdist) and unrooted phylogenetic trees (ape) in R version 3.6.1 were used to assess CDR3 homology. Through fastp at Q25 and MiXCR, TCRdb rebuilt clones from the public reads, retaining in-frame beta chains. Each entry merges the rows of one CDR3 protein and shows their most common DNA and genes. The V and J calls reflect TCRdb's pipeline rather than the authors' work. The sample table lists over 10,000 distinct CDR3 sequences, about 40% of them with a count of one. The top ten clones comprise 7.5% to 9.5% of the sample.

The sequenced sample was CD4+ T cells from blood, cultured in vitro, obtained after SARS-CoV-2 vaccination. The TCR comes from a human donor who had recovered from COVID-19. The chain was built from TRBV6-2 or TRBV6-3 and TRBJ2-2; 15 bases in the middle match TRBD2. Here is the DNA: TGTGCCAGCAGCCGCGGGACTAGCGGGGGGTACACCGGGGAGCTGTTTTTT. The resulting protein is CASSRGTSGGYTGELFF.